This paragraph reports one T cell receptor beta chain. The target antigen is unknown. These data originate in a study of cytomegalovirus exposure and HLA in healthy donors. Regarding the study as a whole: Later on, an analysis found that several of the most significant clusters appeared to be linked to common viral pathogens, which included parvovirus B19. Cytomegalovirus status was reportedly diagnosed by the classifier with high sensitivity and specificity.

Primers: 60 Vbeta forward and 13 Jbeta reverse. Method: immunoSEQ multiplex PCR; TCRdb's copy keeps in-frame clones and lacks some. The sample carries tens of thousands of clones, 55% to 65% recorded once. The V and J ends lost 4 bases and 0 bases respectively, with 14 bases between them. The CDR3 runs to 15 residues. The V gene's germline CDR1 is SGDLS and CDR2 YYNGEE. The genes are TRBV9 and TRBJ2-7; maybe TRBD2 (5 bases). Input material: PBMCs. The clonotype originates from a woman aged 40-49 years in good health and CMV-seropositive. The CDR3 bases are TGTGCCAGCAGCCTTTCCGGAGGCCACTCCTACGAGCAGTACTTC. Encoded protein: CASSLSGGHSYEQYF.